This TCR beta chain was sequenced for a study of chemoradiotherapy in HPV16-positive cancers. Study-level information: Candidate HPV-specific clones and shared TCR motifs came from a couple of HPV16-positive patients.

Germline CDR1 is SGHVS and CDR2 is FQNEAQ. CDR3 size: 14 residues. Trimming shortened V by 3 bases and J by 3 bases, and 10 bases separated the two germline ends. Repertoires were sampled repeatedly during chemoradiotherapy. The table came from immunoSEQ multiplex PCR; TCRdb's copy has only in-frame clones and leaves some out. This sample carries some 17,000 clones, 85% to 95% of them seen once, and the ten largest clones take 13% to 15%. This clonotype was sampled from a human donor with HPV-associated anogenital cancer. This sequence joins TRBV7-8 and TRBJ2-3; D possibly corresponds to TRBD2 (5 bases). The sample consisted of blood, taken from a patient who underwent chemoradiotherapy. This CDR3 is CASSFGIATDTQYF. CDR3 bases: TGTGCCAGCAGCTTCGGGATAGCAACAGATACGCAGTATTTT.